Presented here are 15 T cell receptor beta chains from one specimen sequenced in a study of siplizumab effects on memory and regulatory T cells. The method was immunoSEQ multiplex PCR; TCRdb's version includes in-frame clones alone and lacks a portion of them. The sample lists 99,000 or so clones, around 94% occurring once. The sample taken for sequencing was non-Treg CD4+ T cells sorted from blood. These receptors all come from a human donor in good health.

The rearrangement links TRBV15 to TRBJ1-3; the D is unclear. The CDR3 is 14 residues long. The V end lost 3 bases, the J end lost 9 bases, and 15 bases lay between the germline ends. Germline lookup yields CDR1 LNHNV and CDR2 YYDKDF (reference sequence). CDR3 protein: CATSRGGGFGTIYF. Written as DNA, the CDR3 is TGTGCCACCAGCAGGGGTGGAGGTTTTGGCACCATATATTTT.

This clone was observed a few times. The CDR3 here is CAISESGGRGYTF. CDR3 in DNA: TGTGCCATCAGTGAGTCCGGAGGGCGCGGCTACACCTTC. This chain links TRBV10-3 with TRBJ1-2; no clear D gene. The germline CDR1 and CDR2 sequences are ENHRY and SYGVKD. The length of the CDR3 is 13 residues. The V and J ends lost 0 bases and 8 bases respectively, with 10 bases between them.

This chain uses TRBV15 with TRBJ2-3, with 11 nucleotides matching TRBD2. This CDR3 contains 14 residues. The V and J ends lost 5 bases and 6 bases, in that order; junction bases with no gene match: 4. The germline V gene has CDR1 LNHNV and CDR2 YYDKDF (reference sequence). The DNA for the CDR3 is TGTGCCACCAGCCGACTAGCGGGAACGGATACGCAGTATTTT. Translation: CATSRLAGTDTQYF.

This chain joins TRBV30 and TRBJ1-5; D is uncertain. Germline V gene data show CDR1 as GTSNPN and CDR2 as SVGIG (reference sequence). CDR3 length equals 15 residues. V was trimmed by 3 bases and J by 7 bases, leaving 19 bases between them. CDR3 region: CAWSTGVGLDQPQHF. The CDR3 DNA reads as TGTGCCTGGAGCACCGGGGTCGGCCTCGACCAGCCCCAGCATTTT.

V is TRBV30 and J is TRBJ2-2; TRBD1 matches at 7 bases. There are 15 residues in the CDR3. Trimming at V came to 0 bases and at J to 5 bases, leaving 6 bases not matched to a gene. Germline CDR1 is GTSNPN and CDR2 is SVGIG (reference sequence). The CDR3 DNA is TGTGCCTGGAGTGTGTTAGGGGGCAGAACCGGGGAGCTGTTTTTT. Translation gives CAWSVLGGRTGELFF.

The chain joins TRBV7-2 to TRBJ1-1; TRBD1 might be the D (5 bases). The CDR3 sequence is 14 residues long. Trimming pared 2 bases from V and 5 bases from J, leaving 12 bases between. Germline values: CDR1 SGHTA, CDR2 FQGNSA. CDR3 sequence: CASSLRGSRTEAFF. CDR3 sequence (DNA): TGTGCCAGCAGCTTACGGGGGAGTAGGACTGAAGCTTTCTTT.

This chain uses TRBV6-5 with TRBJ1-2, with a tentative D call TRBD1 (5 bases). Germline CDR1 is MNHEY and CDR2 is SVGAGI. V lost 2 bases and J lost 3, with 13 bases in between. The CDR3 extends over 15 amino acids. In nucleotides, the CDR3 is TGTGCCAGCAGTTACGATAGGGGCAGCGACTATGGCTACACCTTC. This codes for CASSYDRGSDYGYTF.

The chain combines TRBV15 with TRBJ2-1; D may be TRBD2 (7 bases). This CDR3 is built from 16 residues. Trimming took off 0 bases at V and 5 bases at J, with 14 bases between the two ends. Germline CDR1 reads LNHNV; CDR2 reads YYDKDF (reference sequence). DNA of the CDR3: TGTGCCACCAGCAGAGAAGGGGGGAGGGCCAACAATGAGCAGTTCTTC. Translation gives CATSREGGRANNEQFF.

The genes are TRBV18 and TRBJ1-4, with no clear D. The germline gives CDR1 KGHSH, CDR2 LQKENI. V lost 1 base, J lost 8 bases, and 20 bases lay in between. The CDR3 length is 17 residues. Here the CDR3 DNA reads TGTGCCAGCTCACCACTAGGTTCGGAAGGCCTGGGAGAAAAACTGTTTTTT. Translated, it gives CASSPLGSEGLGEKLFF.

The chain has TRBV6-5 and TRBJ2-1; a possible D gene is TRBD1 (6 bases). From germline, CDR1 is MNHEY and CDR2 SVGAGI. Between the trimmed V and J ends, which lost 4 bases and 7 bases, there was a span of 17 bases. The CDR3 is 15 residues long. This CDR3 is CASSFAGAPSNEQFF. CDR3 in DNA: TGTGCCAGCAGTTTCGCAGGGGCCCCTTCTAATGAGCAGTTCTTC.

The rearrangement joins TRBV15 to TRBJ2-1; 7 bases are shared with TRBD1. The ends lost 1 base at V and 11 bases at J; junction bases unmatched: 5. Germline CDR1 and CDR2: LNHNV and YYDKDF (reference sequence). The CDR3 spans 13 residues. The CDR3 sequence: CATSRGRQGQQFF. CDR3 nucleotide sequence: TGTGCCACCAGCAGAGGGCGACAGGGTCAGCAGTTCTTC.

The V gene is TRBV28, the J gene TRBJ2-3; no definite D call. The germline gives CDR1 MDHEN, CDR2 SYDVKM. The CDR3 covers 20 residues. Trimming pared 6 bases from V and 3 bases from J, leaving 31 bases between. The CDR3 sequence is CASRVYVPLAGPSRTDTQYF. The CDR3 DNA is TGTGCCAGCAGAGTTTATGTGCCCCTTGCCGGGCCAAGTAGAACAGATACGCAGTATTTT.

The rearrangement uses TRBV11-2 and TRBJ1-2; 7 bases match TRBD1. The CDR3 is 14 amino acids. CDR1 and CDR2 from the germline V gene are SGHAT and FQNNGV. V trimming: 5 bases; J trimming: 2 bases; junction bases outside the gene matches: 5. CDR3 residues: CASSPGTANYGYTF. In DNA, the CDR3 is TGTGCCAGCAGCCCGGGGACAGCGAACTATGGCTACACCTTC.

This clone is a singleton in its sample. The V and J genes are TRBV5-5 and TRBJ1-1; TRBD1 matches at 7 bases. Germline CDR1 reads SGHKS; CDR2 reads YYEKEE (reference sequence). The V segment lost 4 bases and the J segment 0 bases; nucleotides outside the gene matches: 6. There are 15 residues in the CDR3. Here the CDR3 reads CASSKRQGMNTEAFF. Here the CDR3 DNA reads TGTGCCAGCAGCAAAAGACAGGGAATGAACACTGAAGCTTTCTTT.

V usage is TRBV2 and J usage is TRBJ2-1; 8 bases match TRBD1. The CDR3 is made up of 15 amino acids. Trimming removed 3 bases from V and 5 bases from J; junction bases left unmatched: 6. The V gene's germline CDR1 is SNHLY and CDR2 FYNNEI. This chain's CDR3 is CASSEDRVIDNEQFF. Written as DNA, the CDR3 is TGTGCCAGCAGTGAGGACAGGGTAATAGACAATGAGCAGTTCTTC.